Sequencing of this T cell receptor beta chain was carried out in a study of OX40 agonist ivuxolimab in advanced cancers. Study-level background: Ivuxolimab was an agonistic, fully human IgG2 monoclonal antibody directed against OX40 (CD134), a costimulatory receptor. Intravenous ivuxolimab was administered to patients every 2 weeks at six dose levels: 0.01, 0.1, 0.3, 1.5, 3 and 10 mg/kg. Of the approximately 50 patients in dose escalation, approximately 20 had hepatocellular carcinoma, some 15 had melanoma, 9 had renal cell carcinoma and 9 had head and neck cancer. The dose-escalation cohort was about 87% male with a mean age of roughly 62 years, ranging from roughly 23 to 80. Prior anti-PD-1, anti-PD-L1 or anti-CTLA-4 therapy was permitted, and roughly two fifths of dose-escalation patients had received checkpoint inhibitors. Three dose-escalation patients achieved partial responses, one with hepatocellular carcinoma and two with cutaneous melanoma. Peripheral TCRbeta sequencing aimed to test whether ivuxolimab altered TCR sequence diversity and caused clonal T-cell expansion. The paper describes the monotherapy dose-escalation part (N of about 50 patients) of the phase I trial of ivuxolimab. Overall study results and their limits: After ivuxolimab, CD8+ T cells had more expanded clones than CD4+ T cells on average. In the 0.1-3.0 mg/kg groups, partial responders had among the lowest normalized peripheral clonal expansion, particularly in CD8+ T cells. At doses of 0.1 to 3.0 mg/kg, clonal expansion of both CD4+ and CD8+ blood T cells was observed from baseline to week 6. Low levels of normalized T-cell clonal expansion were also seen in some patients who did not respond. The antigen specificity of the clonally expanded peripheral T cells was not determined.

Patients with autoimmune disease history or receiving systemic immunosuppression were excluded from the trial. Peripheral blood for TCR sequencing was collected from all dose cohorts at baseline, on cycle 4 day 1, and on cycle 7 day 1. Samples came from an open-label, multicenter, first-in-human phase I dose-escalation trial of ivuxolimab. Adults with locally advanced or metastatic melanoma, renal cell carcinoma, hepatocellular carcinoma or head and neck squamous cell carcinoma were enrolled in the trial. Before TCR sequencing, CD4+ T cells and CD8+ T cells were sorted from peripheral blood as separate populations. To sequence the TCRbeta CDR3 region, genomic DNA was isolated from the sorted cells. The immunoSEQ Assay was used to sequence the TCRbeta CDR3 regions. TCRdb provides this immuneACCESS table in a form limited to in-frame rearrangements. Some clones are lacking; in checked studies, under half of them reflect an unresolved V gene, and why the rest are absent is not known. This sample holds 55,000 to 90,000 clones; about 91% were observed only once. The biggest ten clones account for 2% to 2.5% of the sample.

As regards this clone: Its antigen has not been determined. No base qualities exist here, and no much larger clone lies one base off it.

The clonotype originates from an adult with an advanced solid tumor such as melanoma, head and neck, liver or kidney cancer. The material was CD4+ or CD8+ T cells sorted from blood, obtained in a trial of the OX40 agonist ivuxolimab.

The nucleotide sequence is given as TGTGCCAGCTCCGGGGGGTTCTTGGGCTACACCTTC. This yields the protein CASSGGFLGYTF. This sequence uses TRBV6-5 and TRBJ1-2, with a tentative D gene TRBD1 over 5 matching bases. Including cysteine and phenylalanine, the CDR3 has 12 amino acids. Only CDR3 DNA remains: 36 bases, in frame from the first base. Taken from the germline V gene, the CDR1 and CDR2 loops are MNHEY and SVGAGI. V lost 8 bases and J lost 8 bases; the stretch between them is 15 bases long.